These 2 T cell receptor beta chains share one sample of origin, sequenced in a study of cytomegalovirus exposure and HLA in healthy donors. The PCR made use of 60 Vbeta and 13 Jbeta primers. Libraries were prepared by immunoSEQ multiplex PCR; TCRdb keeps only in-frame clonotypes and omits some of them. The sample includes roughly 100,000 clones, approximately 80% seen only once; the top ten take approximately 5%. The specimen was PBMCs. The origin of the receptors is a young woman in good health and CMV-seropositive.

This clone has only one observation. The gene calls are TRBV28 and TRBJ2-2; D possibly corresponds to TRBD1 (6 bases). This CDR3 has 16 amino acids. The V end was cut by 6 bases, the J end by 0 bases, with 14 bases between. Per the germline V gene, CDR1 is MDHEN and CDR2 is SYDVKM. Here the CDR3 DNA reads TGTGCCAGCAGCTTGACAGGCGTCACGAACACCGGGGAGCTGTTTTTT. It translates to CASSLTGVTNTGELFF. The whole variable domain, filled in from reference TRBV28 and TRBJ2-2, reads DVKVTQSSRYLVKRTGEKVFLECVQDMDHENMFWYRQDPGLGLRLIYFSYDVKMKEKGDIPEGYSVSREKKERFSLILESASTNQTSMYLCASSLTGVTNTGELFFGEGSRLTVL.

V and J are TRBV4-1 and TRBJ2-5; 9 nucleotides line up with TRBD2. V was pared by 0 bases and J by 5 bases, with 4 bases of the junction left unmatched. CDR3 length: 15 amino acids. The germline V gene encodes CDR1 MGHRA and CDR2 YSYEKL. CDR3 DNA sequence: TGCGCCAGCAGCCAAGAAGGACTAGCGAGGGAGACCCAGTACTTC. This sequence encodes CASSQEGLARETQYF.